These 8 T cell receptor beta chains share one sample of origin, sequenced in a study of blood T cell repertoires in COVID-19. Assay used: immunoSEQ multiplex PCR; TCRdb lists only in-frame clones, some missing. The table shows fewer than 500,000 clones, with roughly 90% occurring only once. The sample comprised PBMCs or T cells enriched from blood (not recorded which). These receptors were collected from a woman in her 30s with acute COVID-19.

The chain uses TRBV6-2 or TRBV6-3 and TRBJ1-5; D is undetermined. V dropped 6 bases and J dropped 3 bases, with 12 bases sitting between them. The CDR3 runs 14 residues. Germline V lookup: CDR1 MNHEY, CDR2 SVGEGT. In DNA form, the CDR3 reads TGTGCCAGCAGCTCTATGAGCCTCAATCAGCCCCAGCATTTT. Its translation is CASSSMSLNQPQHF.

This chain joins TRBV4-1 and TRBJ1-1, with D tentatively TRBD1 (5 bases). The CDR3 totals 14 residues. From germline, CDR1 is MGHRA and CDR2 YSYEKL. Between the trimmed V and J ends, which lost 7 bases and 5 bases, there was a span of 17 bases. The CDR3 nucleotides read TGCGCCAGCACCCCGAGCCGGGGGAGGACTGAAGCTTTCTTT. Its translation: CASTPSRGRTEAFF.

The chain is built from TRBV5-1 and TRBJ2-5; 11 positions agree with TRBD2. V was clipped by 3 bases and J by 4 bases; unmatched bases: 8. Germline assignment: CDR1 SGHRS and CDR2 YFSETQ. The CDR3 extends over 16 amino acids. Written as DNA, the CDR3 is TGCGCCAGCAGCTCATTAGCGGGGGGGCTACGAGAGACCCAGTACTTC. Encoded protein: CASSSLAGGLRETQYF.

The chain carries TRBV19 and TRBJ2-7; TRBD1 matches at 8 bases. V gave up 6 bases and J gave up 0 bases; unmatched junction bases: 7. This CDR3 has 15 residues. Looked up from germline, CDR1 is LNHDA and CDR2 is SQIVND (reference sequence). The CDR3 DNA follows: TGTGCCAGTAGGGCCCGGACAGGGAGCTCCTACGAGCAGTACTTC. It encodes CASRARTGSSYEQYF.

The chain couples TRBV7-2 to TRBJ1-5, with 7 bases fitting TRBD1. The V segment lost 5 bases and the J segment 2 bases; nucleotides outside the gene matches: 6. Germline V gene data show CDR1 as SGHTA and CDR2 as FQGNSA. The CDR3 totals 15 residues. The CDR3 region has the DNA TGTGCCAGCAGCGGAGGGGGCGAGGGCAATCAGCCCCAGCATTTT. Its translation: CASSGGGEGNQPQHF.

V gene TRBV29-1 combines with J gene TRBJ1-1; possible D gene TRBD1, 5 bases. Per germline, CDR1 SQVTM and CDR2 ANQGSEA. The CDR3 extends over 14 amino acids. Deletions cut 3 bases from V and 6 bases from J, with 17 bases between. CDR3 sequence (DNA): TGCAGCGTTGAGAGGCTTGGACAAGGACCTGAAGCTTTCTTT. The encoded protein is CSVERLGQGPEAFF.

The rearrangement joins TRBV5-1 to TRBJ1-1; D gene ambiguous. This CDR3 spans 16 amino acids. V lost 4 bases and J lost 4, with 20 bases in between. Germline CDR1 SGHRS, CDR2 YFSETQ. The DNA of the CDR3 is TGCGCCAGCAGCCCCCCGTCGCGGGAAATGGTCACTGAAGCTTTCTTT. This codes for CASSPPSREMVTEAFF. The full variable domain, with the rest looked up from reference TRBV5-1 and TRBJ1-1, is KAGVTQTPRYLIKTRGQQVTLSCSPISGHRSVSWYQQTPGQGLQFLFEYFSETQRNKGNFPGRFSGRQFSNSRSEMNVSTLELGDSALYLCASSPPSREMVTEAFFGQGTRLTVV.

This clone was seen only a few times. The chain links TRBV7-2 to TRBJ2-2; 8 bases are a match to TRBD1. Germline CDR1 is SGHTA and CDR2 is FQGNSA. The V gene end was trimmed by 7 bases and the J gene end by 8 bases; junction bases not matched to a gene: 12. The CDR3 loop spans 15 amino acids. Written as DNA, the CDR3 is TGTGCCAGCACGGGACAGGCATTATCTTCTGGGGAGCTGTTTTTT. It codes for CASTGQALSSGELFF. Supplemented by reference TRBV7-2 and TRBJ2-2, the full variable domain reads GAGVSQSPSNKVTEKGKDVELRCDPISGHTALYWYRQSLGQGLEFLIYFQGNSAPDKSGLPSDRFSAERTGGSVSTLTIQRTQQEDSAVYLCASTGQALSSGELFFGEGSRLTVL.